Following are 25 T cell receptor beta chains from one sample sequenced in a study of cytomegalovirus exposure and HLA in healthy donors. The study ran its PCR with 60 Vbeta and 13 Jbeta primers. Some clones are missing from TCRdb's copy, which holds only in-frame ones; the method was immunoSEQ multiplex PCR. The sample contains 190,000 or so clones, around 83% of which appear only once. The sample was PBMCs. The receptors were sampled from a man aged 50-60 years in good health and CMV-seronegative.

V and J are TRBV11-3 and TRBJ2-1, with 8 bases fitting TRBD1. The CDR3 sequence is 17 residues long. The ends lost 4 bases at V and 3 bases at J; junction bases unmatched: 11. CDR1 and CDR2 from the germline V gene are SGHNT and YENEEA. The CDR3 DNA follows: TGTGCCAGCAGCTCGCACCGAGGACAGGGCCTCTACAATGAGCAGTTCTTC. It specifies CASSSHRGQGLYNEQFF.

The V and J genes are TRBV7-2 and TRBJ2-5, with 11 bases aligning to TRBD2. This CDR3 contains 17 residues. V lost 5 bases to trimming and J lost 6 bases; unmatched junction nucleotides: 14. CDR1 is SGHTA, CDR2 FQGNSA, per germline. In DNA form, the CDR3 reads TGTGCCAGCAGCCGACCGGGAGTTAGCGGGGGGGCGAAGACCCAGTACTTC. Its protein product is CASSRPGVSGGAKTQYF.

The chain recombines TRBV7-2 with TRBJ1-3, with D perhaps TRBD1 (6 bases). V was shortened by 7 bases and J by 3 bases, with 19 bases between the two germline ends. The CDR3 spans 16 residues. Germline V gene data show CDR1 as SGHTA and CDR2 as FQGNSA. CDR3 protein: CASTRSGASNGNTIYF. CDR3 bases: TGTGCCAGCACCCGTTCAGGGGCTTCCAATGGAAACACCATATATTTT.

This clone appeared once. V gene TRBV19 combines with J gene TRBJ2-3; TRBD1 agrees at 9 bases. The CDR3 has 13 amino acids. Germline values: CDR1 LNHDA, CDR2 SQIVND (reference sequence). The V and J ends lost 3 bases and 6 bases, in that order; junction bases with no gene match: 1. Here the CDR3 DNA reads TGTGCCAGTAGTATCACAGGGGGCGATACGCAGTATTTT. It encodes CASSITGGDTQYF.

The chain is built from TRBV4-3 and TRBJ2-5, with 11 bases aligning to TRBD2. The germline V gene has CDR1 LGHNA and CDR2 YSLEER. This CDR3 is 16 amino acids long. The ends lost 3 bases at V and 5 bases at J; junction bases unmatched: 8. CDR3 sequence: CASSHISGRGGETQYF. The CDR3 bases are TGCGCCAGCAGCCACATTAGCGGGAGGGGGGGGGAGACCCAGTACTTC.

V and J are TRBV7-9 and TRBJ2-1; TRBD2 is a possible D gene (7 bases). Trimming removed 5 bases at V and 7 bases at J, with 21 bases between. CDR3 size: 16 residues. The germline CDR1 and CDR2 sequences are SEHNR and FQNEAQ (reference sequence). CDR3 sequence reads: CASSRRGGDYGNEQFF. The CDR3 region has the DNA TGTGCCAGCAGCCGCCGAGGGGGGGACTACGGGAATGAGCAGTTCTTC. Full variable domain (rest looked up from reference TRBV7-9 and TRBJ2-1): DTGVSQNPRHKITKRGQNVTFRCDPISEHNRLYWYRQTLGQGPEFLTYFQNEAQLEKSRLLSDRFSAERPKGSFSTLEIQRTEQGDSAMYLCASSRRGGDYGNEQFFGPGTRLTVL.

CDR3 amino acids: CASTLADTQYF. The CDR3 nucleotides read TGTGCCAGCACCCTCGCAGATACGCAGTATTTT. This chain links TRBV6-1 with TRBJ2-3; no definite D call. CDR1 is MNHNS and CDR2 is SASEGT in the germline V gene. V was trimmed by 7 bases and J by 4 bases, leaving 6 bases between them. This CDR3 region has 11 residues.

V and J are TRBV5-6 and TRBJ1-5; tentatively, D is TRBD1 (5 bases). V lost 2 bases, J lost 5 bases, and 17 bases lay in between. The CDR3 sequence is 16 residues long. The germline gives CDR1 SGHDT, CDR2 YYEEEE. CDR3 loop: CASSFRSIGEDQPQHF. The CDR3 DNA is TGTGCCAGCAGCTTTCGGTCGATAGGGGAGGATCAGCCCCAGCATTTT. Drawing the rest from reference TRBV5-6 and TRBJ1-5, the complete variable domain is DAGVTQSPTHLIKTRGQQVTLRCSPKSGHDTVSWYQQALGQGPQFIFQYYEEEERQRGNFPDRFSGHQFPNYSSELNVNALLLGDSALYLCASSFRSIGEDQPQHFGDGTRLSIL.

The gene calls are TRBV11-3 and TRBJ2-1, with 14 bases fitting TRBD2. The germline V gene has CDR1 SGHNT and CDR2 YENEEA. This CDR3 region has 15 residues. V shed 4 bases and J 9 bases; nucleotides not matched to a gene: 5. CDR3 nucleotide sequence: TGTGCCAGCAGCTCCGGACTAGCGGGGGGTACTGAGCAGTTCTTC. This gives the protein CASSSGLAGGTEQFF.

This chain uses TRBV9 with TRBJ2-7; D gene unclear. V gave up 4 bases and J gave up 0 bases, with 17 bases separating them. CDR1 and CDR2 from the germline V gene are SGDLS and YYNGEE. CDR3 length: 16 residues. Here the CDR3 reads CASSPEQPPSSYEQYF. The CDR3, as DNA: TGTGCCAGCAGCCCGGAACAGCCCCCCAGCTCCTACGAGCAGTACTTC.

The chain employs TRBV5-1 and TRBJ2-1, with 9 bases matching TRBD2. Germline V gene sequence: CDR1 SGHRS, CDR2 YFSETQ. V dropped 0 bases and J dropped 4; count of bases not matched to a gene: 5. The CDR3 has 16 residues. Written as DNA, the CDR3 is TGCGCCAGCAGCTTGGGGGCGGGAGGGTCGTACAATGAGCAGTTCTTC. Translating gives CASSLGAGGSYNEQFF.

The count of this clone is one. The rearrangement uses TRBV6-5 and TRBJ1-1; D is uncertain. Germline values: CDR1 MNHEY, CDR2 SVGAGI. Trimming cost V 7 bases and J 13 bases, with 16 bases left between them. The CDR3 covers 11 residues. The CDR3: CASKSGDASFF. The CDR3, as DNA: TGTGCCAGCAAGAGCGGCGACGCGAGTTTCTTT.

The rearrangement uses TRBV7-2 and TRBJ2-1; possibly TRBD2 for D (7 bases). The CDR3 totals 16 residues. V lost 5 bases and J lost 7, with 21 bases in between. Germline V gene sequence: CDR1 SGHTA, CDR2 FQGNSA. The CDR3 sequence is CASSGGARGLGNEQFF. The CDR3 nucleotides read TGTGCCAGCAGCGGGGGGGCCCGGGGCCTGGGGAATGAGCAGTTCTTC.

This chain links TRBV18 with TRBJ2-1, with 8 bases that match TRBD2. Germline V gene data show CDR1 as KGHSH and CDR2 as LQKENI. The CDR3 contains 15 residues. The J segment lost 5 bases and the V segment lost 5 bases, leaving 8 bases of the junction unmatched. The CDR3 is CASSSGTRSDNEQFF. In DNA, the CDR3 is TGTGCCAGCTCATCCGGGACTAGGAGCGACAATGAGCAGTTCTTC.

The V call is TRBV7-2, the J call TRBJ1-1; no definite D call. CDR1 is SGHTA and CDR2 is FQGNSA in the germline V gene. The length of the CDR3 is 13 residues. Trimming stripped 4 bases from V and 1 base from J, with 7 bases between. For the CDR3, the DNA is TGTGCCAGCAGCTCCATTTCGAACACTGAAGCTTTCTTT. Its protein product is CASSSISNTEAFF.

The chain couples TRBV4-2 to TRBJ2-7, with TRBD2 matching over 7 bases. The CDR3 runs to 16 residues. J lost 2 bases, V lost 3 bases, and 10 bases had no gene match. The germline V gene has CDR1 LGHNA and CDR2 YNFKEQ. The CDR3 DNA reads TGTGCCAGCAGCCAGGGGGTGGAGGGGAGGGCCTACGAGCAGTACTTC. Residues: CASSQGVEGRAYEQYF.

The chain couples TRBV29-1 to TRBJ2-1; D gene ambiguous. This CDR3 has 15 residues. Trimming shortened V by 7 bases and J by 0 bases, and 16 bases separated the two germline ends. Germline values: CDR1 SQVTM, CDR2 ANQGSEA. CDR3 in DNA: TGCAGCGCTCAGCCTAGTAGTAGCTCCTACAATGAGCAGTTCTTC. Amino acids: CSAQPSSSSYNEQFF.

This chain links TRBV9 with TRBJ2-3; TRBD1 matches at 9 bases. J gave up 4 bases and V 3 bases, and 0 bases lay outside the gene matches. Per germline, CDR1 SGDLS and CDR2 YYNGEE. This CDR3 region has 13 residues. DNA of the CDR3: TGTGCCAGCAGCGGACAGGGGGCAGATACGCAGTATTTT. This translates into CASSGQGADTQYF.

The CDR3 reads CASSSVGLAGSYNEQFF. The DNA for the CDR3 is TGTGCCAGCAGCTCGGTGGGACTAGCGGGCTCCTACAATGAGCAGTTCTTC. The chain couples TRBV7-3 to TRBJ2-1, with 12 positions matching TRBD2. The germline gives CDR1 SGHTA, CDR2 FQGTGA. V shed 4 bases, J shed 0 bases, and the junction held 4 bases outside the gene matches. CDR3 length: 17 amino acids.

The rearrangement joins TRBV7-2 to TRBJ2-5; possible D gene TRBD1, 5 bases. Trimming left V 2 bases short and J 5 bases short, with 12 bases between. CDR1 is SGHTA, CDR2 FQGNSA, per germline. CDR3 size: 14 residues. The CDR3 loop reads CASSLQGFRETQYF. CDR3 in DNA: TGTGCCAGCAGCTTACAGGGATTCCGGGAGACCCAGTACTTC. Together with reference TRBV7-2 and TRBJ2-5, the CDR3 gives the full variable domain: GAGVSQSPSNKVTEKGKDVELRCDPISGHTALYWYRQSLGQGLEFLIYFQGNSAPDKSGLPSDRFSAERTGGSVSTLTIQRTQQEDSAVYLCASSLQGFRETQYFGPGTRLLVL.

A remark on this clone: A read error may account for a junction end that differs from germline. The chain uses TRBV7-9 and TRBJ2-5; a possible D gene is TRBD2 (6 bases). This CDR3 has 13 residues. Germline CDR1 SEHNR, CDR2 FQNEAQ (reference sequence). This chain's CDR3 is CSSRPGDQETQYF. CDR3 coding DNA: TGTTCCAGCAGACCGGGGGATCAAGAGACCCAGTACTTC.

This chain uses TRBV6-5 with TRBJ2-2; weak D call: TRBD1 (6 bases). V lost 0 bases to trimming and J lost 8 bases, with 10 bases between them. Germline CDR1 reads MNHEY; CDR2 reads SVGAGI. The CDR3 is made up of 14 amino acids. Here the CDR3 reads CASSYSGHRGELFF. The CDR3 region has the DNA TGTGCCAGCAGTTACTCGGGACATAGGGGGGAGCTGTTTTTT.

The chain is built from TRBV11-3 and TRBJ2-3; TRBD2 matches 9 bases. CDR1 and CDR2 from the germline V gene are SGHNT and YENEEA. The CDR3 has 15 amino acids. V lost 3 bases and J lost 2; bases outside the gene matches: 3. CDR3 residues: CASSLAGGYTDTQYF. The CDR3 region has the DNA TGTGCCAGCAGCTTGGCGGGGGGGTACACAGATACGCAGTATTTT. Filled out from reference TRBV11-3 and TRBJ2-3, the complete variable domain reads EAGVVQSPRYKIIEKKQPVAFWCNPISGHNTLYWYLQNLGQGPELLIRYENEEAVDDSQLPKDRFSAERLKGVDSTLKIQPAELGDSAVYLCASSLAGGYTDTQYFGPGTRLTVL.

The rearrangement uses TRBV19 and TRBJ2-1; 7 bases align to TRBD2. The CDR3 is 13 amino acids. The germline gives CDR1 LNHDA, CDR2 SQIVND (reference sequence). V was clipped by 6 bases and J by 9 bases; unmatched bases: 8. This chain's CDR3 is CASSRLAVGEQFF. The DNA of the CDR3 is TGTGCCAGTAGCCGACTAGCTGTTGGTGAGCAGTTCTTC.

This chain's CDR3 is CASSFGTGLDEKLFF. CDR3 DNA: TGTGCCAGCAGCTTTGGGACAGGCCTGGATGAAAAACTGTTTTTT. The rearrangement links TRBV7-9 to TRBJ1-4, with TRBD1 matching over 8 bases. Germline CDR1 is SEHNR and CDR2 is FQNEAQ (reference sequence). Losses at the gene ends were 3 bases for V and 6 bases for J; bases not matched to a gene: 6. The length of the CDR3 is 15 residues. Based on the CDR3 plus reference TRBV7-9 and TRBJ1-4, the full variable domain is DTGVSQNPRHKITKRGQNVTFRCDPISEHNRLYWYRQTLGQGPEFLTYFQNEAQLEKSRLLSDRFSAERPKGSFSTLEIQRTEQGDSAMYLCASSFGTGLDEKLFFGSGTQLSVL.